Following are 17 T cell receptor beta chains from one sample sequenced in a study of T cell responses to AZD1222 COVID-19 vaccine. Produced via immunoSEQ multiplex PCR; TCRdb's table is partial and in-frame only. The sample holds over 85,000 clones, around nine tenths seen once. This specimen was peripheral blood, taken on day 0 of AZD1222 vaccination. Receptor source: an adult in good health.

The sample holds a few counts of this clone. This chain links TRBV19 with TRBJ1-6, with 10 bases that match TRBD1. Trimming removed 6 bases from V and 1 base from J; junction bases left unmatched: 12. CDR3 length equals 19 residues. Germline V gene sequence: CDR1 LNHDA, CDR2 SQIVND (reference sequence). CDR3 sequence: CASRLRGQGSPSYNSPLHF. The CDR3 bases are TGTGCCAGTAGGCTTAGGGGACAGGGGTCCCCTTCCTATAATTCACCCCTCCACTTT.

The V call is TRBV7-8, the J call TRBJ2-7; 8 bases align to TRBD1. Per the germline V gene, CDR1 is SGHVS and CDR2 is FQNEAQ. Losses at the gene ends were 4 bases for V and 6 bases for J; bases not matched to a gene: 2. This CDR3 region has 12 residues. CDR3 in DNA: TGTGCCAGCAGCTCCGACAGGGGCGAGCAGTACTTC. Translating it yields CASSSDRGEQYF.

There are a few counts of this clone. This chain links TRBV9 with TRBJ2-2; TRBD2 matches at 8 bases. Germline V gene lookup returns CDR1 SGDLS and CDR2 YYNGEE. The CDR3 has 16 residues. J gave up 0 bases and V 0 bases, and 1 base lay outside the gene matches. The CDR3 spells CASSVAGGANTGELFF. The CDR3 DNA reads TGTGCCAGCAGCGTAGCGGGAGGGGCGAACACCGGGGAGCTGTTTTTT.

The rearrangement uses TRBV14 and TRBJ2-5; no clear D gene. Trimming removed 4 bases at V and 1 base at J, with 19 bases between. Germline V gene sequence: CDR1 SGHDN, CDR2 FVKESK. The CDR3 contains 17 residues. The CDR3 loop is CASSPGRDSIVQETQYF. CDR3 coding DNA: TGTGCCAGCAGCCCCGGAAGGGATAGTATTGTCCAAGAGACCCAGTACTTC.

The CDR3 spells CASSRTGGFTEAFF. In nucleotides, the CDR3 is TGTGCCAGCAGCCGGACAGGGGGGTTTACTGAAGCTTTCTTT. The chain has TRBV28 and TRBJ1-1, with 10 positions matching TRBD1. Trimming removed 6 bases from V and 5 bases from J; junction bases left unmatched: 6. There are 14 residues in the CDR3. CDR1 is MDHEN, CDR2 SYDVKM, per germline.

This sequence joins TRBV10-3 and TRBJ1-1; 9 nucleotides match TRBD1. V shed 9 bases and J 5 bases; nucleotides not matched to a gene: 13. The germline gives CDR1 ENHRY, CDR2 SYGVKD. This CDR3 has 15 residues. This chain's CDR3 is CAINPGQGVITEAFF. CDR3 sequence (DNA): TGTGCCATAAACCCGGGACAGGGTGTCATAACTGAAGCTTTCTTT.

The V call is TRBV21-1, the J call TRBJ1-1; TRBD1 reflects the table's D call only, with no check against the DNA. TRBV21-1 is recorded as a pseudogene. The CDR3 is 18 residues long. CDR3 in amino acids: CASSPRGRGAVMNTEAFF. Written as DNA, the CDR3 is TGTGCCAGCAGCCCACGGGGCAGGGGCGCCGTCATGAACACTGAAGCTTTCTTT.

The chain has TRBV11-2 and TRBJ1-1; D unresolved. Trimming left V 5 bases short and J 8 bases short, with 15 bases between. The CDR3 consists of 13 residues. The V gene's germline CDR1 is SGHAT and CDR2 FQNNGV. CDR3 protein: CASSPQARSEAFF. CDR3 bases: TGTGCCAGCAGCCCCCAGGCCAGGTCCGAAGCTTTCTTT.

The rearrangement links TRBV14 to TRBJ1-4; weak D call: TRBD1 (6 bases). V dropped 1 base and J dropped 8 bases, with 20 bases sitting between them. CDR1 and CDR2 from the germline V gene are SGHDN and FVKESK. This CDR3 comprises 17 residues. The DNA for the CDR3 is TGTGCCAGCAGCCAAGGCAGTTACAGGGAGAGGGACGAAAAACTGTTTTTT. It is translated as CASSQGSYRERDEKLFF. The full variable domain, completed using reference TRBV14 and TRBJ1-4, is EAGVTQFPSHSVIEKGQTVTLRCDPISGHDNLYWYRRVMGKEIKFLLHFVKESKQDESGMPNNRFLAERTGGTYSTLKVQPAELEDSGVYFCASSQGSYRERDEKLFFGSGTQLSVL.

The rearrangement joins TRBV14 to TRBJ1-4; no definite D call. V was clipped by 1 base and J by 1 base, with 7 bases between them. The CDR3 is made up of 15 amino acids. The germline gives CDR1 SGHDN, CDR2 FVKESK. In DNA, the CDR3 is TGTGCCAGCAGCCAAGGAGGGCGAACTAATGAAAAACTGTTTTTT. It yields the protein CASSQGGRTNEKLFF.

The chain is built from TRBV7-6 and TRBJ2-2; D gene uncertain. This CDR3 is built from 18 residues. V was clipped by 1 base and J by 0 bases, with 15 bases between them. Per the germline V gene, CDR1 is SGHVS and CDR2 is FNYEAQ. The CDR3 nucleotides are TGTGCCAGCAGCTTAGTCTTCGGGCCTACCACGAACACCGGGGAGCTGTTTTTT. Amino acids: CASSLVFGPTTNTGELFF.

This chain's CDR3 is CASSYLAGETDTQYF. For the CDR3, the DNA is TGTGCCAGCAGCTACCTAGCGGGAGAGACAGATACGCAGTATTTT. This chain links TRBV7-3 with TRBJ2-3; 10 bases fit TRBD2. The germline gives CDR1 SGHTA, CDR2 FQGTGA. This CDR3 region has 15 residues. After removal of 4 bases from V and 3 bases from J, the junction contained 4 bases not matched to a gene. Complete variable domain (other parts from reference TRBV7-3 and TRBJ2-3): GAGVSQTPSNKVTEKGKYVELRCDPISGHTALYWYRQSLGQGPEFLIYFQGTGAADDSGLPNDRFFAVRPEGSVSTLKIQRTERGDSAVYLCASSYLAGETDTQYFGPGTRLTVL.

The J gene is TRBJ2-7, the V gene TRBV10-1; the match to TRBD2 covers 8 bases. The CDR3 extends over 19 amino acids. V was pared by 7 bases and J by 0 bases, with 20 bases of the junction left unmatched. Germline CDR1 and CDR2: WNHNN and SYGVQD (reference sequence). CDR3 amino acids: CASTSTGGDALNNSYEQYF. The DNA for the CDR3 is TGCGCCAGCACCTCAACGGGGGGGGATGCTTTGAACAACTCCTACGAGCAGTACTTC.

The chain is built from TRBV3-1 (or the pseudogene TRBV3-2) and TRBJ2-1, with D perhaps matching TRBD2 (7 bases). Trimming removed 7 bases at V and 7 bases at J, with 20 bases between. CDR1 and CDR2 from the germline V gene are LGHDT and YNNKEL (reference sequence). The CDR3 sequence is 15 residues long. Here the CDR3 reads CASTAGGHPFNEQFF. Written as DNA, the CDR3 is TGTGCCAGCACCGCCGGGGGGCATCCCTTTAATGAGCAGTTCTTC.

This sequence joins TRBV19 and TRBJ1-1, with 8 bases matching TRBD1. The CDR3 spans 14 residues. Germline values: CDR1 LNHDA, CDR2 SQIVND (reference sequence). The V and J ends lost 7 bases and 1 base, in that order; junction bases with no gene match: 5. CDR3 in DNA: TGTGCCAGTACTCACAGGGGGTGGAACACTGAAGCTTTCTTT. Its protein product is CASTHRGWNTEAFF.

The V and J genes are TRBV7-8 and TRBJ1-1; 7 bases agree with TRBD1. Germline V CDR1 and CDR2: SGHVS, FQNEAQ. V was clipped by 4 bases and J by 3 bases; unmatched bases: 8. The length of the CDR3 is 15 residues. The CDR3 bases are TGTGCCAGCAGCTCCAGACAGGGACCCTACACTGAAGCTTTCTTT. This encodes CASSSRQGPYTEAFF.

V and J are TRBV7-2 and TRBJ1-2; D uncertain. Between the trimmed V and J ends, which lost 0 bases and 7 bases, there was a span of 12 bases. The CDR3 spans 14 residues. Germline V gives CDR1 SGHTA, CDR2 FQGNSA. The CDR3 here is CASSLAAGNGGYTF. The CDR3 DNA sequence: TGTGCCAGCAGCTTAGCGGCGGGGAATGGTGGCTACACCTTC.